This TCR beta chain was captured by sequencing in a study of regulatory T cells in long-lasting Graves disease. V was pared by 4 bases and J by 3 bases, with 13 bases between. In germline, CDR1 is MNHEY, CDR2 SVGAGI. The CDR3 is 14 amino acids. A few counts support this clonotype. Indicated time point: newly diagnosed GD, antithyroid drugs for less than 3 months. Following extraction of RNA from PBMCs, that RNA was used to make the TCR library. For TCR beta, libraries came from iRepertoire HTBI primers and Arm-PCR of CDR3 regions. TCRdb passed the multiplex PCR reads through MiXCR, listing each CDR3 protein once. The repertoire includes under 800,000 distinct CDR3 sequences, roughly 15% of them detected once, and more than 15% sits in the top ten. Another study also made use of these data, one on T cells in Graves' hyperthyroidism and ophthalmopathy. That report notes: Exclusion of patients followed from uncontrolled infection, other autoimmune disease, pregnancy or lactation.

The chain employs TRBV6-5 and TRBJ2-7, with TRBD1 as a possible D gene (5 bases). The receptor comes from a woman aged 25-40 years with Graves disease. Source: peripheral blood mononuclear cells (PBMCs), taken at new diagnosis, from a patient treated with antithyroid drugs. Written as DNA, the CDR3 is TGTGCCAGCAGTTTGTCAGGGCGAAACTACGAGCAGTACTTC. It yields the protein CASSLSGRNYEQYF.